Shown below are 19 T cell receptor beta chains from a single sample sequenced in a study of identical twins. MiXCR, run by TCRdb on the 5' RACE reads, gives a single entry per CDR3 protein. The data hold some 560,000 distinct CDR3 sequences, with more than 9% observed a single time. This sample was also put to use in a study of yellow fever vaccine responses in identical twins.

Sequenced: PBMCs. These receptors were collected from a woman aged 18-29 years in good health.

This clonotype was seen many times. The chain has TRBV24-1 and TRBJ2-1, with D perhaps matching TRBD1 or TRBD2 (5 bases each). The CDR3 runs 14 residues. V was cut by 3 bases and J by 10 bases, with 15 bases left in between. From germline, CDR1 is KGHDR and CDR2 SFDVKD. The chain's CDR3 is CATSDQGRHEEQFF. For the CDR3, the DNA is TGTGCCACCAGTGATCAGGGACGGCATGAGGAGCAGTTCTTC.

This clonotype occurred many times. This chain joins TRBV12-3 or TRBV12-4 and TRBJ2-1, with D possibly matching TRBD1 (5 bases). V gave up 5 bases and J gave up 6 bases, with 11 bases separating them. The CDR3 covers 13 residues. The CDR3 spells CASSPGIFNEQFF. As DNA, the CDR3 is TGTGCCAGCAGTCCAGGGATTTTCAATGAGCAGTTCTTC.

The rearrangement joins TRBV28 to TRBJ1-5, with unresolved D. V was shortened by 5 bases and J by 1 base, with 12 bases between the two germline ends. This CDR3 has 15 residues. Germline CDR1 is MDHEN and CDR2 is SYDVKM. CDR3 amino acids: CASSPRGSSNQPQHF. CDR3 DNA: TGTGCCAGCAGTCCACGAGGGTCAAGCAATCAGCCCCAGCATTTT.

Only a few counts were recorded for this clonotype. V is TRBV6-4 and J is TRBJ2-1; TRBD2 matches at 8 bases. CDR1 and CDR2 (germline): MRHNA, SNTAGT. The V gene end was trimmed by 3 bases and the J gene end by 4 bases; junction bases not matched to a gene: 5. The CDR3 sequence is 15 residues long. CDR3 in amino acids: CASSESSGSYNEQFF. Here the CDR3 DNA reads TGTGCCAGCAGTGAATCCAGCGGGAGTTACAATGAGCAGTTCTTC.

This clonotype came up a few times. CDR3 coding DNA: TGTGCCAGCAGCTTGAAGGTTGAGCAGTTCTTC. It is translated as CASSLKVEQFF. The chain couples TRBV7-2 to TRBJ2-1; D ambiguous. V lost 3 bases and J 9 bases, leaving 6 bases between the germline ends. CDR3 length: 11 residues. Germline values: CDR1 SGHTA, CDR2 FQGNSA.

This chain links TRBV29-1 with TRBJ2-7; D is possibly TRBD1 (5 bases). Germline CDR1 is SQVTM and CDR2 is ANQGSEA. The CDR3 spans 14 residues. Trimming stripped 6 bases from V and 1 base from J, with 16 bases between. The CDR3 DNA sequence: TGCAGCGTAGCCCCTCTGGACACTTCCTACGAGCAGTACTTC. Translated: CSVAPLDTSYEQYF.

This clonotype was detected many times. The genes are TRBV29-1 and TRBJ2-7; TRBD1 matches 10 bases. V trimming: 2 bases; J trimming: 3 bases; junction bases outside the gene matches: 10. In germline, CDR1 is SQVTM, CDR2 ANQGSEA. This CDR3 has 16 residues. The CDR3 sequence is CSVEILGTGANYEQYF. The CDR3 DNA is TGCAGCGTTGAAATATTGGGGACAGGGGCCAACTACGAGCAGTACTTC.

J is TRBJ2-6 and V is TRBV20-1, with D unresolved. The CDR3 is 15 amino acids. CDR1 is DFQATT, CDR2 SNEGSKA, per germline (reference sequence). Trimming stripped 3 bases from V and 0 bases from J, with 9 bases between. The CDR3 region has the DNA TGCAGTGCTAGTCTAGGGCGCTCTGGGGCCAACGTCCTGACTTTC. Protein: CSASLGRSGANVLTF.

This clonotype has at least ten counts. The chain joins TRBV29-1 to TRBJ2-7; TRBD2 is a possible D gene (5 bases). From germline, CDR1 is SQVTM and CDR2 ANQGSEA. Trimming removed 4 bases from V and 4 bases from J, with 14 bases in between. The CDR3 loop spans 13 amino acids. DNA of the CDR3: TGCAGCGTTGGAGGCGAGGGCAGGTACGAGCAGTACTTC. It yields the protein CSVGGEGRYEQYF.

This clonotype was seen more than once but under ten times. This CDR3 is CASSPSGGNEQFF. CDR3 nucleotides: TGTGCCAGCAGCCCAAGCGGGGGGAATGAGCAGTTCTTC. This rearrangement joins TRBV28 to TRBJ2-1; 9 bases align to TRBD2. V dropped 6 bases and J dropped 7; count of bases not matched to a gene: 4. Per the germline V gene, CDR1 is MDHEN and CDR2 is SYDVKM. CDR3 length equals 13 residues.

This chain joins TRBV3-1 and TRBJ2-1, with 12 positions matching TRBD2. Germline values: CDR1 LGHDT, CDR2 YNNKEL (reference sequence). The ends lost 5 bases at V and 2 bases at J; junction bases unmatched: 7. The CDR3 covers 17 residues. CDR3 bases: TGTGCCAGCAGCAAGCGCACTAGCGGGAGGACCTACAATGAGCAGTTCTTC. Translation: CASSKRTSGRTYNEQFF.

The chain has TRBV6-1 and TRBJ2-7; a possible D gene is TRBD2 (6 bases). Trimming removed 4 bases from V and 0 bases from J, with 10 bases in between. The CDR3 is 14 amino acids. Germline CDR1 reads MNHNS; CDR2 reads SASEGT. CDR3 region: CASSAGVPSYEQYF. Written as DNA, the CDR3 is TGTGCCAGCAGTGCGGGAGTCCCCTCCTACGAGCAGTACTTC.

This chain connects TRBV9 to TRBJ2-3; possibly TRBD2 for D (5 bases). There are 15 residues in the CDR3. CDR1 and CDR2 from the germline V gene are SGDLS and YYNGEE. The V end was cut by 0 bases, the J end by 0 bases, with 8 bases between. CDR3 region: CASSVGRISTDTQYF. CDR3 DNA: TGTGCCAGCAGCGTAGGGAGGATCAGCACAGATACGCAGTATTTT.

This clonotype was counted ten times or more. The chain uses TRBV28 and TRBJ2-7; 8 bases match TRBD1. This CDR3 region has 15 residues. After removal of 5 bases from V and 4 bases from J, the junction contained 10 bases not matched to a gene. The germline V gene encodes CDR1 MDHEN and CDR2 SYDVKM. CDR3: CASSQDRVRSYEQYF. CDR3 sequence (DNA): TGTGCCAGCAGTCAGGACAGGGTCAGGTCATACGAGCAGTACTTC.

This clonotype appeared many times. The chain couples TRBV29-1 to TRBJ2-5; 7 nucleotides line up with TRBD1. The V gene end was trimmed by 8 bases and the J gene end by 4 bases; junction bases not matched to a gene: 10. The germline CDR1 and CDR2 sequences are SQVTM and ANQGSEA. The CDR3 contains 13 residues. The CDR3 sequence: CSIDTGEGETQYF. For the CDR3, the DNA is TGCAGCATCGATACAGGGGAAGGAGAGACCCAGTACTTC.

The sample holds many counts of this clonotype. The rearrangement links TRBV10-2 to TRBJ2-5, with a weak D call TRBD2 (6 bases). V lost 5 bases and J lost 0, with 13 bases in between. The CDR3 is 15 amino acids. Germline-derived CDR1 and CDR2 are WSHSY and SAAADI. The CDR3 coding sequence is TGCGCCAGCAGTTCGATACTAGCCCACCAAGAGACCCAGTACTTC. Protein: CASSSILAHQETQYF.

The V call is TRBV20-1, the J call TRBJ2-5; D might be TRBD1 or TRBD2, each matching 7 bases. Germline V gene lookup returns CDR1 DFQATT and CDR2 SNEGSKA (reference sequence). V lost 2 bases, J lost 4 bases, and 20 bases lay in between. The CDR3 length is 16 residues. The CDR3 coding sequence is TGCAGTGCTAGATCTCGAATTCTCAGGGGGGGAGAGACCCAGTACTTC. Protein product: CSARSRILRGGETQYF.

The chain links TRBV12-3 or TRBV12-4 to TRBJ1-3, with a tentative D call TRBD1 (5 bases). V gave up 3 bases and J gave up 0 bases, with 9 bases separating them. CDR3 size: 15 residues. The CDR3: CASSFAGGSGNTIYF. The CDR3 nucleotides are TGTGCCAGCAGTTTTGCTGGGGGCTCTGGAAACACCATATATTTT.

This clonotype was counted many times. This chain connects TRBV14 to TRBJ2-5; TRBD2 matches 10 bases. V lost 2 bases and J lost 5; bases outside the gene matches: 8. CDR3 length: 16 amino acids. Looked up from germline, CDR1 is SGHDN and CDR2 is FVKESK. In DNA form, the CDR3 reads TGTGCCAGCAGCCAACGGCTAGCGGGAGTTGAGGAGACCCAGTACTTC. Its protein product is CASSQRLAGVEETQYF. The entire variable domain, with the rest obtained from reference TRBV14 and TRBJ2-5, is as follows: EAGVTQFPSHSVIEKGQTVTLRCDPISGHDNLYWYRRVMGKEIKFLLHFVKESKQDESGMPNNRFLAERTGGTYSTLKVQPAELEDSGVYFCASSQRLAGVEETQYFGPGTRLLVL.